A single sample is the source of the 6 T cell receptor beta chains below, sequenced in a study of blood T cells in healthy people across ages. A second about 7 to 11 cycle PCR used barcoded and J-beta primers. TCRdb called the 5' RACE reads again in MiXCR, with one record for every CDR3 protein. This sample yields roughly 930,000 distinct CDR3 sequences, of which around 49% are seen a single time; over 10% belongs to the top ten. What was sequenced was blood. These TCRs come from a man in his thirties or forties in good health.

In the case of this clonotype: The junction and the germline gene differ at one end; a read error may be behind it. The CDR3 coding sequence is TGTGCCAGCAGACCTAGCGGATGGGGAGATATGCAGTATTTT. It specifies CASRPSGWGDMQYF. V is TRBV28 and J is TRBJ2-3; the match to TRBD2 covers 7 bases. Germline assignment: CDR1 MDHEN and CDR2 SYDVKM. This CDR3 is built from 14 residues.

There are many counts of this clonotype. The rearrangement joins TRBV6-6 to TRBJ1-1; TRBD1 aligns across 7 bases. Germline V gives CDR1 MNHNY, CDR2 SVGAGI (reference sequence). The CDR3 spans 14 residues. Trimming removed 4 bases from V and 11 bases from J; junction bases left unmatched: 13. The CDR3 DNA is TGTGCCAGCAGTTCCCCAACCAACAGGGGTGGGGCTTTCTTT. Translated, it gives CASSSPTNRGGAFF.

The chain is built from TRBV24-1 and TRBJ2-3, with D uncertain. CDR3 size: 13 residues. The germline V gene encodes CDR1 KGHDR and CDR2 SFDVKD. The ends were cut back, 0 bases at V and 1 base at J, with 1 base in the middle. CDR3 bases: TGTGCCACCAGTGATTTGGGCACAGATACGCAGTATTTT. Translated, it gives CATSDLGTDTQYF.

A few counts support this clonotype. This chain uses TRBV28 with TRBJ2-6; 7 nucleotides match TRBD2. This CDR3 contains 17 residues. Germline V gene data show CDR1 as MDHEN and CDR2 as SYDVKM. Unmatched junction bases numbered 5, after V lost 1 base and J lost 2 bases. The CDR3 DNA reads TGTGCCAGCAGTTTATCAGGGAGCGGGGCTGGGGCCAACGTCCTGACTTTC. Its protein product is CASSLSGSGAGANVLTF.

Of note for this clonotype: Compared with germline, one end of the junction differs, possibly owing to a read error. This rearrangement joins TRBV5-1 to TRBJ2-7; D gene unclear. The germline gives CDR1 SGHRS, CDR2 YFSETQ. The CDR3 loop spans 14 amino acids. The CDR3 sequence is CASRVVLSSDEQYF. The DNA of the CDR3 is TGCGCCAGCAGGGTCGTACTAAGCTCCGACGAGCAGTACTTC.

CDR3 sequence reads: CASRGDSVYWPQHF. The CDR3 coding sequence is TGTGCCAGCAGGGGAGACTCGGTATACTGGCCCCAGCATTTT. The chain uses TRBV28 and TRBJ1-5; D is unclear. The CDR3 covers 14 residues. Deletions cut 6 bases from V and 9 bases from J, with 18 bases between. Per the germline V gene, CDR1 is MDHEN and CDR2 is SYDVKM.